This T cell receptor (beta chain) was sequenced in a study of response to subunit inactivated influenza vaccine (dated by TCRdb to 2016 to 2019). Background on the whole study: To follow how T cells responded to a trivalent subunit inactivated influenza vaccine, the researchers relied on deep quantitative profiling of the T cell receptor repertoire. Findings and caveats that apply to the study as a whole: The authors suggested that each seasonal influenza vaccination may recruit only a limited number of new T cells.

In this sample, this clonotype turned up a few times. Its recognized antigen is unknown. Per-nucleotide qualities are absent, and no much larger clonotype sits a single base away. V ends up 6 bases short and J 2 bases short, with an unmatched junction base count of 6. Including the terminal cysteine and phenylalanine, the CDR3 comprises 15 residues. Only the CDR3 DNA stays, 45 bases, in frame from base 1. The method was RT-PCR. TCRdb records Illumina HiSeq 2500 as the sequencer. TCRdb passed the public sequencing reads through fastp at Q25 and MiXCR, retaining productive beta sequences. CDR3 protein sequences are deduplicated, and each keeps its most common genes and DNA. The sample profile shows about 570,000 distinct CDR3 sequences; around 10% of them were found once. The ten biggest clones cover roughly 11% of the sample. These data also featured in a second study, about T cells expressing NK-cell markers. According to the second study: 5'RACE template switching, by which a universal primer site and unique molecular identifiers were added, was used to make TCR beta cDNA libraries. Three sorted T-cell subsets (CD3+CD56+NKG2C+, CD3+CD56+NKG2C- and CD3+CD56-NKG2C+) from several donors had their TCR beta-chain repertoires profiled. Among the eight sequenced donors, only one was HCMV-seronegative, while the other seven were HCMV-seropositive. In several experiments an anti-gammadeltaTCR antibody was added to restrict sorting to alphabetaTCR-expressing T cells. In several donors, the dominant CD3+CD56+NKG2C+ clonotypes ranked among the top 10 CD8+ clonotypes, making up roughly 1.0-8% of CD8+ T cells. Those dominant clonotypes were again the most abundant among CD3+CD56-NKG2C+ cells in a handful of donors, at about 28.3-65%. Whether the expanded NKG2C-expressing T cell clones were specific for HCMV antigens remained unclear. The eight sequenced donors were randomly selected healthy volunteers, three men and five women. A commercial ELISA kit detecting HCMV-specific IgG in serum was used to determine HCMV serostatus. Ficoll density gradient centrifugation was used to isolate peripheral blood mononuclear cells from blood. Bulk peripheral blood T-cell repertoires were additionally sequenced from unsorted PBMC for several donors. cDNA synthesis was primed from the TCR beta constant segment, followed by two successive PCR amplification steps. Illumina HiSeq 2000/2500, MiSeq or NextSeq was used to sequence libraries as 2 x 150 bp reads. Reads were demultiplexed and grouped by UMI with MIGEC, and clonotypes were assembled and quantified with MiTCR. To exclude erroneous sequences, only TCR cDNA sequences supported by at least two reads were retained. The tcR package was used for downstream repertoire analysis, with clonotypes matched between fractions based on CDR3 nucleotide sequence plus V segment. Antigen specificity was annotated against VDJdb with VDJmatch, allowing one amino acid substitution in CDR3.

The sample in question was PBMCs from blood, obtained on the day of vaccination. The V and J segments used are TRBV12-3 or TRBV12-4 and TRBJ2-1, and 8 junctional nucleotides match TRBD2. The clonotype comes from a man aged 45-60 years who received an inactivated influenza vaccine. Donor details come from another sample of the same person, matched by shared clones. CDR3 protein: CASRGRGGAYNEQFF. The nucleotide sequence reads TGTGCCAGCAGAGGCCGGGGGGGGGCCTACAATGAGCAGTTCTTC.